What follows describes a single T cell receptor beta chain. The data derive from a study of blood T cell repertoires in COVID-19. The wider study: The origin of the acute and convalescent COVID-19 samples was the United States, Italy and Spain. T cells, B-cell-depleted T cells, or PBMCs supplied cDNA or gDNA.

Study processing details: Amplification with reference gene primers provided the estimates of nucleated cell counts. Clones were sequenced by immunoSEQ multiplex PCR, and TCRdb holds only the in-frame ones, with some missing. V, J and clone size are taken as reported in that table, and D and trimming were inferred from the DNA itself. The sample shows roughly 200,000 clones, nearly 90% of them seen only once. J was trimmed by 4 bases and V by 7 bases; bases with no gene match: 6. Germline V lookup: CDR1 MNHEY, CDR2 SVGAGI. The CDR3 loop spans 14 amino acids. The sequenced material came from peripheral blood. The source of this sequence is a man between 45 and 60 years old with acute or convalescent COVID-19. This chain links TRBV6-5 with TRBJ1-3; TRBD1 aligns across 8 bases. This CDR3 reads CASKDRGSGNTIYF. The CDR3 DNA reads TGTGCCAGCAAAGACAGGGGTTCGGGAAACACCATATATTTT.